This TCR beta chain is drawn from a study of blood T cell repertoires in COVID-19. This CDR3 region has 16 residues. Trimming cost V 5 bases and J 1 base; bases outside gene matches: 5. Germline V gives CDR1 SNHLY, CDR2 FYNNEI. The method was immunoSEQ multiplex PCR; TCRdb's version includes in-frame clones alone and lacks a portion of them. This table holds about 160,000 clones, approximately 90% found once. The specimen sequenced was peripheral blood. The TCR comes from a man aged 30 to 45 with COVID-19, enrolled during active disease. The rearrangement links TRBV2 to TRBJ2-2, with 9 bases identical to TRBD2. CDR3 amino acids: CASSPGTSLNTGELFF. As DNA, the CDR3 is TGTGCCAGCAGTCCGGGGACTAGCTTGAACACCGGGGAGCTGTTTTTT.